This entry lists 25 T cell receptor beta chains sequenced from one sample in a study of T cell responses to AZD1222 COVID-19 vaccine. Data came from immunoSEQ multiplex PCR; TCRdb stores just in-frame clones and leaves some out. The table records 190,000 or so clones, roughly nine tenths of them present only once. Here the sequenced sample was peripheral blood, taken 28 days after the second AZD1222 dose. Receptor source: an adult who received the AZD1222 COVID-19 vaccine.

The chain has TRBV28 and TRBJ2-2; the D gene could be TRBD1 or TRBD2 (5 bases each). This CDR3 is 16 amino acids long. V was trimmed by 0 bases and J by 0 bases, leaving 8 bases between them. The germline V gene encodes CDR1 MDHEN and CDR2 SYDVKM. CDR3 in DNA: TGTGCCAGCAGTTTATGGCGAGGGGCGAACACCGGGGAGCTGTTTTTT. As protein: CASSLWRGANTGELFF.

This clone was seen once. This chain joins TRBV7-3 and TRBJ2-3, with a tentative D call TRBD2 (5 bases). Germline CDR1 reads SGHTA; CDR2 reads FQGTGA. This CDR3 comprises 14 residues. Trimming stripped 4 bases from V and 0 bases from J, with 8 bases between. CDR3 region: CASSWTSSTDTQYF. CDR3 in DNA: TGTGCCAGCAGCTGGACTTCAAGCACAGATACGCAGTATTTT.

The chain links TRBV2 to TRBJ1-1; no definite D call. V was shortened by 7 bases and J by 2 bases, with 11 bases between the two germline ends. Germline V gives CDR1 SNHLY, CDR2 FYNNEI. The CDR3 extends over 13 amino acids. DNA of the CDR3: TGTGCCAGCAAATTTAGCTATAACACTGAAGCTTTCTTT. It translates to CASKFSYNTEAFF.

Written as DNA, the CDR3 is TGTGCCAGCAGCTTAGGAGGGGGCCACCAGCCCCAGCATTTT. Translation: CASSLGGGHQPQHF. The V and J genes are TRBV11-2 and TRBJ1-5; 7 bases fit TRBD1. CDR1 and CDR2 from the germline V gene are SGHAT and FQNNGV. The trim removed 1 base at V and 7 bases at J, leaving 4 bases unmatched. There are 14 residues in the CDR3.

The chain combines TRBV6-2 or TRBV6-3 with TRBJ2-3; D not resolved. The CDR3 is 11 residues long. Germline CDR1 is MNHEY and CDR2 is SVGEGT. V gave up 4 bases and J gave up 8 bases, with 7 bases separating them. As DNA, the CDR3 is TGTGCCAGCAGTTGGTCATTTACGCAGTATTTT. Protein: CASSWSFTQYF.

The chain carries TRBV29-1 and TRBJ2-6; 9 nucleotides line up with TRBD1. The CDR3 has 19 residues. With 1 base clipped from V and 3 bases from J, the junction kept 13 bases outside the gene matches. The germline CDR1 and CDR2 sequences are SQVTM and ANQGSEA. CDR3 protein: CSVEAADRGFLGGANVLTF. In DNA form, the CDR3 reads TGCAGCGTTGAAGCGGCGGACAGGGGATTTCTGGGTGGGGCCAACGTCCTGACTTTC.

The genes are TRBV12-5 and TRBJ2-5; D not certain. Germline CDR1 LGHNT, CDR2 FRNRAP. Trimming pared 1 base from V and 8 bases from J, leaving 11 bases between. This CDR3 spans 13 amino acids. The CDR3, as DNA: TGTGCTAGTGGTTTGGACCCAGTTTCCACCCAGTACTTC. Protein sequence: CASGLDPVSTQYF.

CDR3 loop: CASSLAPKVRDIQYF. In nucleotides, the CDR3 is TGCGCCAGCAGCTTGGCACCCAAAGTGAGGGACATTCAGTACTTC. The gene calls are TRBV5-1 and TRBJ2-4; tentatively, D is TRBD2 (5 bases). The germline V gene encodes CDR1 SGHRS and CDR2 YFSETQ. Trimming took off 0 bases at V and 8 bases at J, with 15 bases between the two ends. The CDR3 totals 15 residues.

This chain connects TRBV6-5 to TRBJ1-2; 7 bases are shared with TRBD1. The ends lost 0 bases at V and 4 bases at J; junction bases unmatched: 2. The CDR3 contains 14 residues. Germline CDR1 reads MNHEY; CDR2 reads SVGAGI. CDR3 region: CASSYSGTVYGYTF. The DNA for the CDR3 is TGTGCCAGCAGTTACTCCGGGACAGTCTATGGCTACACCTTC.

In its sample, this clone was seen a few times. The V call is TRBV12-3 or TRBV12-4, the J call TRBJ1-3; D remains unclear. V lost 8 bases to trimming and J lost 0 bases, with 8 bases between them. This CDR3 comprises 13 residues. The CDR3 nucleotides are TGTGCCAGCCCGAATCACTCTGGAAACACCATATATTTT. This sequence encodes CASPNHSGNTIYF.

The rearrangement links TRBV27 to TRBJ2-7; D gene uncertain. The germline V gene encodes CDR1 MNHEY and CDR2 SMNVEV (reference sequence). This CDR3 contains 12 residues. Trimming pared 6 bases from V and 0 bases from J, leaving 6 bases between. The CDR3 region has the DNA TGTGCCAGCAGGACTCCCTCCTACGAGCAGTACTTC. Translating gives CASRTPSYEQYF.

CDR3 residues: CASSLMQGKDEQYF. The CDR3 DNA reads as TGTGCCAGCAGCTTAATGCAGGGTAAGGACGAGCAGTACTTC. The chain is built from TRBV7-9 and TRBJ2-7; a possible D gene is TRBD1 (5 bases). The length of the CDR3 is 14 residues. CDR1 and CDR2 from the germline V gene are SEHNR and FQNEAQ (reference sequence). Trimming took off 2 bases at V and 5 bases at J, with 13 bases between the two ends.

The V gene is TRBV5-1, the J gene TRBJ2-1, with 13 bases aligning to TRBD2. CDR1 SGHRS and CDR2 YFSETQ come from the germline V gene. This CDR3 has 16 amino acids. J gave up 6 bases and V 4 bases, and 7 bases lay outside the gene matches. The CDR3 coding sequence is TGCGCCAGCAGCCTTCCCGGGACTAGCGGGACCAATGAGCAGTTCTTC. Its translation is CASSLPGTSGTNEQFF.

This rearrangement joins TRBV6-5 to TRBJ1-4; the D gene is possibly TRBD1 (6 bases). The CDR3 loop spans 16 amino acids. Trimming removed 4 bases from V and 0 bases from J, with 12 bases in between. The V gene's germline CDR1 is MNHEY and CDR2 SVGAGI. CDR3 bases: TGTGCCAGCAGTTTATCCTGGACAGCAACTAATGAAAAACTGTTTTTT. Amino acid sequence: CASSLSWTATNEKLFF.

This chain connects TRBV28 to TRBJ1-2; 9 nucleotides match TRBD1. CDR3 length: 14 amino acids. Germline values: CDR1 MDHEN, CDR2 SYDVKM. V shed 8 bases and J 5 bases; nucleotides not matched to a gene: 9. Here the CDR3 reads CASGRDRVFYGYTF. The DNA for the CDR3 is TGTGCCAGCGGACGGGACAGGGTTTTTTATGGCTACACCTTC.

The chain couples TRBV7-3 to TRBJ2-3; unclear D gene. The germline V gene has CDR1 SGHTA and CDR2 FQGTGA. Trimming shortened V by 2 bases and J by 1 base, and 10 bases separated the two germline ends. This CDR3 comprises 15 residues. CDR3 protein: CASSLGKVGTDTQYF. DNA of the CDR3: TGTGCCAGCAGCTTAGGGAAGGTTGGCACAGATACGCAGTATTTT.

This chain links TRBV7-9 with TRBJ2-5; tentatively, D is TRBD1 or TRBD2 (5 bases each). The CDR3 length is 14 residues. V lost 5 bases and J 5 bases, leaving 15 bases between the germline ends. CDR1 is SEHNR, CDR2 FQNEAQ, per germline (reference sequence). CDR3 sequence reads: CASSAGTARETQYF. In DNA, the CDR3 is TGTGCCAGCAGCGCCGGGACCGCCCGGGAGACCCAGTACTTC.

The chain joins TRBV9 to TRBJ2-5; D unclear. This CDR3 region has 11 residues. V was clipped by 3 bases and J by 5 bases, with 5 bases between them. Germline V gives CDR1 SGDLS, CDR2 YYNGEE. CDR3 DNA: TGTGCCAGCAGCGGGGGTGAGACCCAGTACTTC. The encoded protein is CASSGGETQYF.

The rearrangement links TRBV7-9 to TRBJ2-5; D is ambiguous. The CDR3 length is 15 residues. Germline V gene sequence: CDR1 SEHNR, CDR2 FQNEAQ (reference sequence). V lost 5 bases, J lost 4 bases, and 17 bases lay in between. Here the CDR3 DNA reads TGTGCCAGCAGCCTCAAGGCGGCAGCCTTAGAGACCCAGTACTTC. Translated: CASSLKAAALETQYF.

The V and J genes are TRBV14 and TRBJ2-1, with a possible D match to TRBD2 (6 bases). This CDR3 has 15 residues. The germline V gene encodes CDR1 SGHDN and CDR2 FVKESK. The V and J ends lost 6 bases and 2 bases respectively, with 14 bases between them. CDR3 region: CASSPGTGTYNEQFF. The DNA of the CDR3 is TGTGCCAGCAGTCCCGGGACTGGTACCTACAATGAGCAGTTCTTC.

J is TRBJ1-5 and V is TRBV5-8; 7 bases align to TRBD1. Trimming cost V 5 bases and J 6 bases; bases outside gene matches: 8. The V gene's germline CDR1 is SGHTS and CDR2 YDEGEE. The CDR3 has 14 residues. As DNA, the CDR3 is TGTGCCAGCAGAGACAGGGATCTCGTTCAGCCCCAGCATTTT. Translating it yields CASRDRDLVQPQHF.

The genes are TRBV2 and TRBJ2-6; D is unresolved. Germline loops: CDR1 SNHLY, CDR2 FYNNEI. The CDR3 is made up of 15 amino acids. Trimming left V 4 bases short and J 0 bases short, with 7 bases between. The CDR3, as DNA: TGTGCCAGCAGTGGCAGTCACTCTGGGGCCAACGTCCTGACTTTC. As protein: CASSGSHSGANVLTF.

The genes are TRBV6-2 or TRBV6-3 and TRBJ2-7; a weak D match, TRBD2 (6 bases). V lost 5 bases, J lost 3 bases, and 14 bases lay in between. The germline CDR1 and CDR2 sequences are MNHEY and SVGEGT. CDR3 length equals 14 residues. In DNA form, the CDR3 reads TGTGCCAGCAGTACCCGGGACGGGAGCTACGAGCAGTACTTC. It is translated as CASSTRDGSYEQYF.

V is TRBV6-6 and J is TRBJ2-7; 8 bases agree with TRBD2. J was trimmed by 4 bases and V by 2 bases; bases with no gene match: 4. CDR1 and CDR2 from the germline V gene are MNHNY and SVGAGI (reference sequence). This CDR3 has 14 residues. This chain's CDR3 is CASSYAAGVYEQYF. The CDR3 nucleotides read TGTGCCAGCAGTTACGCAGCGGGAGTTTACGAGCAGTACTTC.

A word on this clone: An end of the junction does not agree with germline; a read error may underlie this. The chain has TRBV6-5 and TRBJ2-7, with TRBD1 matching 8 bases. The CDR3 runs 14 residues. Per the germline V gene, CDR1 is MNHEY and CDR2 is SVGAGI. The chain's CDR3 is CASRLDRGSFEQYF. In DNA form, the CDR3 reads TGTGCCAGCAGGCTAGACAGGGGATCCTTCGAGCAGTACTTC.